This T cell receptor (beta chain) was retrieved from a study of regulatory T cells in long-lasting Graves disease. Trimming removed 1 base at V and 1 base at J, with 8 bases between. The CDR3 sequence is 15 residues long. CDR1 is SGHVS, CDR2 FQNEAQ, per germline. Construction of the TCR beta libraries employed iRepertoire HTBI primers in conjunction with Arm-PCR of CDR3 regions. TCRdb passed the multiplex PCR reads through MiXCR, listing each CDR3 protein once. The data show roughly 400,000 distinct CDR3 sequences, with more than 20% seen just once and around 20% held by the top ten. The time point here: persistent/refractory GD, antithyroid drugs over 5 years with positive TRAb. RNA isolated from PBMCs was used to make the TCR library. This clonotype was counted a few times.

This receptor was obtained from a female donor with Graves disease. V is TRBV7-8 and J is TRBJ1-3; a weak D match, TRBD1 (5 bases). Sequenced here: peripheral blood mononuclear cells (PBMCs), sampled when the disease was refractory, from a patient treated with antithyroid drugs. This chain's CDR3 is CASSLGTLSGNTIYF. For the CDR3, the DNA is TGTGCCAGCAGCTTAGGGACACTTTCTGGAAACACCATATATTTT.